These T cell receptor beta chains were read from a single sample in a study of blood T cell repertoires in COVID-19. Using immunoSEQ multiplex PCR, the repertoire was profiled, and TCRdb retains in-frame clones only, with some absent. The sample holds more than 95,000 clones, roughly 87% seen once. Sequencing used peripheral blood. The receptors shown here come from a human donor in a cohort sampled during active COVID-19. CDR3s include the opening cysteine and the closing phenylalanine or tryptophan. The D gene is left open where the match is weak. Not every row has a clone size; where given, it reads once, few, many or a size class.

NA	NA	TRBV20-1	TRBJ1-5	CSASSFGTHSNQPQHF	TGCAGTGCTAGTAGCTTTGGGACACATAGCAATCAGCCCCAGCATTTT
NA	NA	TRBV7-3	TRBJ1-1	CASSLRGPTEAFF	TGTGCCAGCAGCTTAAGGGGCCCCACTGAAGCTTTCTTT
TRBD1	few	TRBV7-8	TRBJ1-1	CASSRPQTGNQAFF	TGTGCCAGCAGCCGCCCCCAGACAGGGAACCAAGCTTTCTTT
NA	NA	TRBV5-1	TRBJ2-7	CASSSLLGAYEQYF	TGCGCCAGCAGCTCCTTGCTTGGGGCTTACGAGCAGTACTTC
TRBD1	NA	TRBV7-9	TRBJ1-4	CASSLANRGGEKLFF	TGTGCCAGCAGCTTAGCCAACAGGGGGGGTGAAAAACTGTTTTTT
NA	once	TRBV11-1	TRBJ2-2	CASRPHRATGELFF	TGTGCCAGCAGACCCCACAGGGCGACCGGGGAGCTGTTTTTT
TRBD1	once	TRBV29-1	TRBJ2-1	CSAGQGASYNEQFF	TGCAGCGCAGGACAGGGGGCTAGCTACAATGAGCAGTTCTTC
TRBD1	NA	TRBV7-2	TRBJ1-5	CASSQDRGAAQHF	TGTGCCAGCAGCCAAGACAGGGGGGCAGCCCAGCATTTT
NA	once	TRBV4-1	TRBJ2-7	CASSQDAGQRNYEQYF	TGCGCCAGCAGCCAAGATGCGGGACAGAGGAACTACGAGCAGTACTTC
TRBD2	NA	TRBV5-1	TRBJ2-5	CASRAGKLAGGSAETQYF	TGCGCCAGCAGGGCCGGGAAACTAGCGGGAGGGTCGGCGGAGACCCAGTACTTC
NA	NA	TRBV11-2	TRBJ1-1	CASPRTRDTEAFF	TGTGCCAGCCCTAGGACACGAGACACTGAAGCTTTCTTT
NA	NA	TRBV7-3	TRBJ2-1	CASSQGRGTAYNEQFF	TGTGCCAGCAGTCAAGGTAGGGGGACGGCCTACAATGAGCAGTTCTTC
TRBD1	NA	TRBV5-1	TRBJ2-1	CASSLLDRGVNEQFF	TGCGCCAGCAGCTTGCTGGACAGGGGGGTCAATGAGCAGTTCTTC
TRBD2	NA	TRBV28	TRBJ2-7	CASSLKLAVAEQYF	TGTGCCAGCAGTTTAAAACTAGCGGTGGCCGAGCAGTACTTC
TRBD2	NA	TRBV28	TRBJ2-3	CASSFVAGGRGTQYF	TGTGCCAGCAGTTTTGTAGCGGGAGGGCGGGGTACGCAGTATTTT
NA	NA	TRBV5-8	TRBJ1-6	CASSFVGTPNRGYNSPLHF	TGTGCCAGCAGCTTTGTCGGGACACCCAACCGGGGTTATAATTCACCCCTCCACTTT
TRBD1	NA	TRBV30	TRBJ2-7	CAWRGRGLYEQYF	TGTGCCTGGAGAGGCAGGGGGCTCTACGAGCAGTACTTC
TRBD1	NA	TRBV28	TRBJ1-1	CASTRTGRGEAFF	TGTGCCAGCACCCGGACAGGGCGGGGTGAAGCTTTCTTT
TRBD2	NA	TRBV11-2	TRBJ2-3	CASSPGTSADTQYF	TGTGCCAGCAGCCCCGGGACTAGCGCAGATACGCAGTATTTT
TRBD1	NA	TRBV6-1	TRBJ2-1	CASSALQGGSSYNEQFF	TGTGCCAGCAGTGCCTTACAGGGGGGCAGCTCCTACAATGAGCAGTTCTTC
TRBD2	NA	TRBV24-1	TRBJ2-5	CATSDLGLAGGSETQYF	TGTGCCACCAGTGATTTGGGACTAGCGGGAGGGTCGGAGACCCAGTACTTC
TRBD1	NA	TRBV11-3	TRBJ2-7	CASSPEGQGKYEQYF	TGTGCCAGCAGCCCCGAGGGACAGGGGAAATACGAGCAGTACTTC
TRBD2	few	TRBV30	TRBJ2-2	CAWRRGGNTGELFF	TGTGCCTGGAGACGGGGGGGAAACACCGGGGAGCTGTTTTTT
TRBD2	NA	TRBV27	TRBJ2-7	CASKVAGSAYEQYF	TGTGCCAGCAAGGTAGCGGGTAGCGCCTACGAGCAGTACTTC
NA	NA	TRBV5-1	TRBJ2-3	CASSPRGGTDTQYF	TGCGCCAGCAGCCCCCGGGGTGGCACAGATACGCAGTATTTT
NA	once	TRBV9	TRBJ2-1	CASSVAGGPLANEQFF	TGTGCCAGCAGCGTAGCCGGGGGTCCCTTGGCCAATGAGCAGTTCTTC
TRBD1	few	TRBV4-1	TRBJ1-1	CASSLLGTAEREAFF	TGCGCCAGCAGCCTCCTTGGGACAGCGGAAAGGGAAGCTTTCTTT
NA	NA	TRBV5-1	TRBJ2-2	CASSLAAGNTGELFF	TGCGCCAGCAGCTTGGCCGCAGGAAACACCGGGGAGCTGTTTTTT
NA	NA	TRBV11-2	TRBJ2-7	CASSLAGVADGLQQYF	TGTGCCAGCAGCTTAGCGGGCGTAGCGGACGGGCTCCAGCAGTACTTC
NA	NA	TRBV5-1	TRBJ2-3	CASSVQGTSTDTQYF	TGCGCCAGCAGCGTGCAGGGTACCAGCACAGATACGCAGTATTTT
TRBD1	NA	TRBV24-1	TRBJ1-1	CATSPGTGLMNTEAFF	TGTGCCACCAGCCCCGGGACAGGGCTGATGAACACTGAAGCTTTCTTT
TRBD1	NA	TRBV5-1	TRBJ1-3	CASFDRGSGNTIYF	TGCGCCAGCTTCGACAGGGGGTCTGGAAACACCATATATTTT
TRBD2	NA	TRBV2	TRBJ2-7	CASSDGKLAPGYEQYF	TGTGCCAGCAGTGACGGTAAACTAGCGCCGGGGTACGAGCAGTACTTC
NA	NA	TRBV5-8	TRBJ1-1	CASSLVGPGAFF	TGTGCCAGCAGCTTGGTCGGGCCAGGGGCTTTCTTT
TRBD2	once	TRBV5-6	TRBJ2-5	CASSLVVAGGPLKAQYF	TGTGCCAGCAGCTTGGTTGTAGCGGGAGGACCCCTTAAGGCCCAGTACTTC
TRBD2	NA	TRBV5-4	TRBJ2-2	CASTPWRGGTGELFF	TGTGCCAGCACCCCCTGGCGGGGGGGCACCGGGGAGCTGTTTTTT
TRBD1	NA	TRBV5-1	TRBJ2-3	CASGTGSTDTQYF	TGCGCCAGCGGGACAGGTAGCACAGATACGCAGTATTTT
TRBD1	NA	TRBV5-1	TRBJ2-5	CASSQDRAGETQYF	TGCGCCAGCAGCCAGGACAGGGCGGGGGAGACCCAGTACTTC
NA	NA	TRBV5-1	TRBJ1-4	CASSRIWSGNEKLFF	TGCGCCAGCAGCCGCATTTGGAGCGGGAATGAAAAACTGTTTTTT
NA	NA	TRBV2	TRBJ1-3	CASSSTVNGNTIYF	TGTGCCAGCAGTTCGACAGTCAATGGAAACACCATATATTTT
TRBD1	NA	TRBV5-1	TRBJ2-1	CASGSSGTGDNEQFF	TGCGCCAGCGGTTCTTCCGGGACAGGGGACAATGAGCAGTTCTTC
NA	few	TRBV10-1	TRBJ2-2	CASTGSRLTGELFF	TGCGCCAGCACCGGGTCTAGGCTCACCGGGGAGCTGTTTTTT
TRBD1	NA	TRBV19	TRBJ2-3	CASSRLGQVNTDTQYF	TGTGCCAGTAGCAGGCTCGGACAGGTTAACACAGATACGCAGTATTTT
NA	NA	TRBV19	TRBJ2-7	CASSSGSTYEQYF	TGTGCCAGTAGTTCGGGTAGCACCTACGAGCAGTACTTC
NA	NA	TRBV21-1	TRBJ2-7	CASSTKRTGGAYEQYF	TGTGCCAGCAGCACCAAAAGGACAGGGGGGGCCTACGAGCAGTACTTC
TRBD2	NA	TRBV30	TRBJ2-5	CAWRTGSGGLYQETQYF	TGTGCCTGGAGAACGGGTAGCGGGGGATTGTACCAAGAGACCCAGTACTTC
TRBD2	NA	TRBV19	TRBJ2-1	CASSIGVGTSGNEQFF	TGTGCCAGTAGTATAGGGGTCGGGACTAGCGGGAATGAGCAGTTCTTC
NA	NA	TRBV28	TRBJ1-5	CASSPPGNSNQPQHF	TGTGCCAGCAGTCCTCCAGGGAATAGCAATCAGCCCCAGCATTTT
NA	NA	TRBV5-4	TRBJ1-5	CASSLSVENQPQHF	TGTGCCAGCAGCTTGTCAGTCGAAAATCAGCCCCAGCATTTT